A selection of T cell receptor beta chains follows, all from one sample in a study of regulatory T cells in long-lasting Graves disease. In TCRdb, the multiplex PCR reads were re-called with MiXCR into one record per CDR3 protein. The profile shows 350,000 to 550,000 distinct CDR3 sequences, about 14% of them singletons. The same sample was also used in a study of T cells in Graves' hyperthyroidism and ophthalmopathy.

Sequenced here: peripheral blood mononuclear cells (PBMCs), sampled at new diagnosis, from a patient treated with antithyroid drugs. The source of these receptors is a woman aged 50 to 60 with Graves disease. Each CDR3 is given with its conserved first and last residue. The D gene is left open where the match is weak. Size is stated for part of the rows, as once, few or many counts, or as a class when the clone is expanded.

V: TRBV11-2; D: NA; J: TRBJ2-5; size: many; DNA: TGTGCCAGCAGCCCACCCCTTCAAGAGACCCAGTACTTC; CDR3: CASSPPLQETQYF
V: TRBV14; D: NA; J: TRBJ2-3; size: many; DNA: TGTGCCAGCAGCCATCGGGATAGCGGTCCCACAGATACGCAGTATTTT; CDR3: CASSHRDSGPTDTQYF
V: TRBV2; D: TRBD2; J: TRBJ2-5; size: many; DNA: TGTGCCAGCAGCTCCGGACTAGCGGGAGAGGCAGAGACCCAGTACTTC; CDR3: CASSSGLAGEAETQYF
V: TRBV6-1; D: TRBD2; J: TRBJ2-1; size: few; DNA: TGTGCCAGCAGCTGGACTAGCGGGGGGGGGAATGAGCAGTTCTTC; CDR3: CASSWTSGGGNEQFF
V: TRBV6-5; D: NA; J: TRBJ2-3; size: many; DNA: TGTGCCAGCAGTTACTCGGGGGAAAACACAGATACGCAGTATTTT; CDR3: CASSYSGENTDTQYF
V: TRBV28; D: NA; J: TRBJ1-5; size: many; DNA: TGTGCCAGCGAACGCAGGGAGAGCAATCAGCCCCAGCATTTT; CDR3: CASERRESNQPQHF
V: TRBV7-2; D: TRBD2; J: TRBJ2-5; size: NA; DNA: TGTGCCAGCAGCTTGAATCTAGCGGGGCTCCAAGAGACCCAGTACTTC; CDR3: CASSLNLAGLQETQYF
V: TRBV30; D: NA; J: TRBJ2-1; size: many; DNA: TGTGCCTGGACAGGGGCCAATGAGCAGTTCTTC; CDR3: CAWTGANEQFF
V: TRBV7-7; D: NA; J: TRBJ2-1; size: few; DNA: TGTGCCAGCAGCCCCTCGGGACGCGGCTCCTACAATGAGCAGTTCTTC; CDR3: CASSPSGRGSYNEQFF
V: TRBV6-1; D: TRBD1; J: TRBJ1-2; size: many; DNA: TGTGCCAGCAGTGATGAAGGACAGGGTTTCCGCTATGGCTACACCTTC; CDR3: CASSDEGQGFRYGYTF
V: TRBV3-1; D: NA; J: TRBJ2-3; size: NA; DNA: TGTGCCAGCAGCCAGCCAGGACAGAGCACAGATACGCAGTATTTT; CDR3: CASSQPGQSTDTQYF
V: TRBV10-1; D: TRBD1; J: TRBJ1-1; size: many; DNA: TGCGCCAGCAGCGCCGGGACAGGGCCCAGCGCCTCTGAAGCTTTCTTT; CDR3: CASSAGTGPSASEAFF
V: TRBV5-5; D: NA; J: TRBJ2-3; size: many; DNA: TGTGCCAGCAGCTTGGCAGGGCTAGCCTCGCAGTATTTT; CDR3: CASSLAGLASQYF
V: TRBV7-8; D: NA; J: TRBJ1-5; size: many; DNA: TGTGCCAGCAGCGCGCGGACAGACAGCAATCAGCCCCAGCATTTT; CDR3: CASSARTDSNQPQHF
V: TRBV9; D: NA; J: TRBJ2-6; size: NA; DNA: TGTGCCAGCACGGGAGTTAAAGGGGCCAACGTCCTGACTTTC; CDR3: CASTGVKGANVLTF
V: TRBV11-3; D: NA; J: TRBJ2-1; size: many; DNA: TGTGCCAGCAGCTTAGAGAGGGGGATTGAGCAGTTCTTC; CDR3: CASSLERGIEQFF
V: TRBV7-2; D: TRBD1; J: TRBJ2-7; size: many; DNA: TGTGCCAGCAGCTTAGTGGGACAGGGATCGTACGAGCAGTACTTC; CDR3: CASSLVGQGSYEQYF
V: TRBV2; D: NA; J: TRBJ2-3; size: NA; DNA: TGTGCCAGCTTATTCGACAGTTTTAGCACAGATACGCAGTATTTT; CDR3: CASLFDSFSTDTQYF
V: TRBV18; D: NA; J: TRBJ1-5; size: many; DNA: TGTGCCAGCTCACCCGCCCCATCTGGGGATCAGCCCCAGCATTTT; CDR3: CASSPAPSGDQPQHF
V: TRBV11-2; D: NA; J: TRBJ1-4; size: many; DNA: TGTGCCAGCAGCCAAACAGGCCTTAATGAAAAACTGTTTTTT; CDR3: CASSQTGLNEKLFF
V: TRBV19; D: NA; J: TRBJ2-2; size: NA; DNA: TGTGCCACCCGGAACACCGGGGAGCTGTTTTTT; CDR3: CATRNTGELFF
V: TRBV12-3/TRBV12-4; D: NA; J: TRBJ2-7; size: many; DNA: TGTGCCAGCAGTTTTGGACTTTCCTACGAGCAGTACTTC; CDR3: CASSFGLSYEQYF
V: TRBV2; D: NA; J: TRBJ2-3; size: many; DNA: TGTGCCAAGGAGGAGGACACAGATACGCAGTATTTT; CDR3: CAKEEDTDTQYF
V: TRBV19; D: NA; J: TRBJ2-7; size: few; DNA: TGTGCCACCACAGGGACCAATCCCTACGAGCAGTACTTC; CDR3: CATTGTNPYEQYF
V: TRBV6-1; D: NA; J: TRBJ2-7; size: NA; DNA: TGTGCCAGCAGTGGGTCCTACGGGCAGTACTTC; CDR3: CASSGSYGQYF
V: TRBV6-2/TRBV6-3; D: TRBD1; J: TRBJ2-1; size: NA; DNA: TGTGCCAGCTCCCGTGTGACAGGGGGAAATGAGCAGTTCTTC; CDR3: CASSRVTGGNEQFF
V: TRBV7-6; D: TRBD2; J: TRBJ2-7; size: NA; DNA: TGTGCCAGCAGCCCAGACGGTAGCGGGATGACCGAGCAGTACTTC; CDR3: CASSPDGSGMTEQYF
V: TRBV6-1; D: NA; J: TRBJ2-5; size: many; DNA: TGTGCCAGCAGCTTTCAGGGTGGGGAGACCCAGTACTTC; CDR3: CASSFQGGETQYF
V: TRBV2; D: NA; J: TRBJ2-3; size: NA; DNA: TGTGCCAGCAGCCGAGAGGGGGGGGGATTCTCCACAGATACGCAGTATTTT; CDR3: CASSREGGGFSTDTQYF
V: TRBV28; D: NA; J: TRBJ1-4; size: NA; DNA: TGTGCCGCCCAGGGGACCAATGAAAAACTGTTTTTT; CDR3: CAAQGTNEKLFF
V: TRBV28; D: TRBD1; J: TRBJ2-7; size: many; DNA: TGTGCCAGTAGACTGACAGGGACGGACGAGCAGTACTTC; CDR3: CASRLTGTDEQYF
V: TRBV6-5; D: TRBD2; J: TRBJ2-7; size: many; DNA: TGTGCCAGCAGTTACGGGACTAGCGGGAGTCAGCAGTACTTC; CDR3: CASSYGTSGSQQYF
V: TRBV2; D: NA; J: TRBJ2-7; size: many; DNA: TGTGCCAGCAGCGCGGATCAGAGGCGCGAGCAGTACTTC; CDR3: CASSADQRREQYF
V: TRBV12-3/TRBV12-4; D: TRBD1; J: TRBJ1-5; size: many; DNA: TGTGCCAGCAGTTTTGGGGACAGTCGAAGCAATCAGCCCCAGCATTTT; CDR3: CASSFGDSRSNQPQHF
V: TRBV11-2; D: TRBD2; J: TRBJ2-1; size: many; DNA: TGTGCCAGCAGGGCTAGCGGGAACTACAATGAGCAGTTCTTC; CDR3: CASRASGNYNEQFF
V: TRBV25-1; D: NA; J: TRBJ2-5; size: few; DNA: TGTGCCAGCAGTGAAGGCGAGGGTCTGGAGACCCAGTACTTC; CDR3: CASSEGEGLETQYF
V: TRBV19; D: NA; J: TRBJ2-2; size: few; DNA: TGTGCCAGTAGTAGGGCCTCAAGAGTTGCCGGGGAGCTGTTTTTT; CDR3: CASSRASRVAGELFF
V: TRBV28; D: NA; J: TRBJ2-6; size: many; DNA: TGTGCCAGCAGTCGGACAGTTCGCTCTGGGGCCAACGTCCTGACTTTC; CDR3: CASSRTVRSGANVLTF
V: TRBV11-2; D: TRBD1; J: TRBJ2-7; size: many; DNA: TGTGCCAGCAGCGCGACCCGGACAGGGGGCAACGAGCAGTACTTC; CDR3: CASSATRTGGNEQYF
V: TRBV12-3/TRBV12-4; D: NA; J: TRBJ2-2; size: many; DNA: TGTGCCAGCAGCTTTTTGAGCGGGGAGCTGTTTTTT; CDR3: CASSFLSGELFF
V: TRBV7-9; D: NA; J: TRBJ2-5; size: many; DNA: TGTGCCAGCAGCCCACGGTCAGAGGGGGAGACCCAGTACTTC; CDR3: CASSPRSEGETQYF
V: TRBV9; D: NA; J: TRBJ2-1; size: many; DNA: TGTGCCAGCAGCCCCCGGGACCCAATCGGAGGCAATGAGCAGTTCTTC; CDR3: CASSPRDPIGGNEQFF
V: TRBV10-1; D: NA; J: TRBJ2-3; size: few; DNA: TGCGCCAGATCGGGGAAAGATACGCAGTATTTT; CDR3: CARSGKDTQYF
V: TRBV28; D: NA; J: TRBJ1-6; size: many; DNA: TGTGCCAGCAGTTCCCCGACGGGTAATTCACCCCTCCACTTT; CDR3: CASSSPTGNSPLHF
V: TRBV6-5; D: NA; J: TRBJ1-1; size: few; DNA: TGTGCCAGCAGTTACCGGGTTGCGGGGATGAACACTGAAGCTTTCTTT; CDR3: CASSYRVAGMNTEAFF
V: TRBV9; D: TRBD2; J: TRBJ2-5; size: many; DNA: TGTGCCAGCAGCGTTTACGCGGGAGGGCCTGGGGAGACCCAGTACTTC; CDR3: CASSVYAGGPGETQYF